Following are 30 T cell receptor beta chains from one sample sequenced in a study of blood T cell repertoires in COVID-19. Measured with immunoSEQ multiplex PCR; TCRdb has only the in-frame clones, and not every one. There are 190,000 or so clones in the sample; 70% to 90% occur only once, and over 7.5% lies in the top ten. Sequenced sample: peripheral blood. These receptors all come from a woman over 75 with acute or convalescent COVID-19.

This chain joins TRBV5-4 and TRBJ1-2, with D possibly matching TRBD1 (6 bases). Germline V gene data show CDR1 as SGHNT and CDR2 as YYREEE (reference sequence). The germline V and J ends were trimmed by 4 bases and 2 bases, with 15 bases remaining between them. There are 15 residues in the CDR3. CDR3 sequence: CASSHRGGGNYGYTF. Here the CDR3 DNA reads TGTGCCAGCAGCCACCGGGGCGGGGGCAACTATGGCTACACCTTC.

The rearrangement links TRBV7-2 to TRBJ2-7; 9 bases are shared with TRBD1. CDR1 is SGHTA, CDR2 FQGNSA, per germline. This CDR3 has 14 amino acids. V lost 5 bases and J lost 5; bases outside the gene matches: 7. Here the CDR3 reads CASSTTGGRNEQYF. CDR3 coding DNA: TGTGCCAGCAGCACCACAGGGGGCCGGAACGAGCAGTACTTC.

J is TRBJ1-6 and V is TRBV2, with 8 positions matching TRBD1. The CDR3 runs 15 residues. Germline V CDR1 and CDR2: SNHLY, FYNNEI. Losses at the gene ends were 6 bases for V and 7 bases for J; bases not matched to a gene: 8. The CDR3 DNA reads as TGTGCCAGCAGCACCGGACAGGGTAAAAATTCACCCCTCCACTTT. This sequence encodes CASSTGQGKNSPLHF.

CDR3 sequence (DNA): TGTGCCAGCAGCCTTGCGACAGTTTACGAGCAGTACTTC. It translates to CASSLATVYEQYF. The chain recombines TRBV3-1 (or the pseudogene TRBV3-2) with TRBJ2-7; TRBD1 is a possible D gene (5 bases). V was clipped by 4 bases and J by 4 bases, with 11 bases between them. CDR1 and CDR2 from the germline V gene are LGHDT and YNNKEL (reference sequence). The CDR3 spans 13 residues.

This clone was found a few times. V and J are TRBV30 and TRBJ2-3; 7 nucleotides match TRBD1. V lost 3 bases, J lost 4 bases, and 4 bases stayed unmatched. This CDR3 is 13 amino acids long. The germline V gene has CDR1 GTSNPN and CDR2 SVGIG (reference sequence). CDR3 sequence reads: CAWRRTGPDTQYF. DNA of the CDR3: TGTGCCTGGAGGAGGACAGGACCAGATACGCAGTATTTT.

V usage is TRBV28 and J usage is TRBJ1-4; TRBD1 matches at 8 bases. The CDR3 contains 15 residues. Germline V CDR1 and CDR2: MDHEN, SYDVKM. Trimming cost V 2 bases and J 3 bases; bases outside gene matches: 2. CDR3 residues: CASSLAGGSNEKLFF. CDR3 bases: TGTGCCAGCAGTTTAGCAGGGGGCTCTAATGAAAAACTGTTTTTT.

The J gene is TRBJ1-1, the V gene TRBV7-9; 10 positions match TRBD1. Trimming cost V 7 bases and J 0 bases; bases outside gene matches: 8. Germline V gene lookup returns CDR1 SEHNR and CDR2 FQNEAQ (reference sequence). This CDR3 is built from 16 residues. Written as DNA, the CDR3 is TGTGCCAGCACCGAAACCGGGACAGGGGTGAACACTGAAGCTTTCTTT. Its protein product is CASTETGTGVNTEAFF.

This clone came up many times. The chain is built from TRBV4-3 and TRBJ1-2; the match to TRBD1 covers 8 bases. The V and J ends lost 1 base and 5 bases, in that order; junction bases with no gene match: 6. In germline, CDR1 is LGHNA, CDR2 YSLEER. This CDR3 contains 15 residues. CDR3 in DNA: TGCGCCAGCAGCCAAGTCCAGGGGGCAGTATATGGCTACACCTTC. Translated: CASSQVQGAVYGYTF.

The V and J genes are TRBV2 and TRBJ2-5, with D perhaps TRBD2 (6 bases). CDR1 SNHLY and CDR2 FYNNEI come from the germline V gene. This CDR3 has 15 residues. V lost 4 bases, J lost 7 bases, and 19 bases lay in between. The CDR3 DNA is TGTGCCAGCAGTGTGGGGCGGGGCAGCCTAGGGACCCAGTACTTC. This codes for CASSVGRGSLGTQYF. The variable domain in full, with the rest retrieved from reference TRBV2 and TRBJ2-5, is EPEVTQTPSHQVTQMGQEVILRCVPISNHLYFYWYRQILGQKVEFLVSFYNNEISEKSEIFDDQFSVERPDGSNFTLKIRSTKLEDSAMYFCASSVGRGSLGTQYFGPGTRLLVL.

The V gene is TRBV11-2, the J gene TRBJ2-1; the D gene is possibly TRBD2 (6 bases). Trimming removed 5 bases from V and 3 bases from J, with 14 bases in between. This CDR3 has 15 amino acids. CDR1 and CDR2 (germline): SGHAT, FQNNGV. In nucleotides, the CDR3 is TGTGCCAGCAGCCGCGAGGTGCGGGACTACAATGAGCAGTTCTTC. Translated, it gives CASSREVRDYNEQFF.

The rearrangement links TRBV2 to TRBJ1-3; D is undetermined. CDR1 and CDR2 (germline): SNHLY, FYNNEI. This CDR3 contains 12 residues. V lost 6 bases and J lost 2, with 5 bases in between. CDR3 sequence: CASRAPGNTIYF. The CDR3 nucleotides read TGTGCCAGCAGGGCCCCTGGAAACACCATATATTTT.

This clone was seen a few times. The genes are TRBV27 and TRBJ1-5; TRBD1 matches at 8 bases. CDR1 MNHEY and CDR2 SMNVEV come from the germline V gene (reference sequence). The CDR3 loop spans 13 amino acids. Unmatched junction bases numbered 1, after V lost 5 bases and J lost 4 bases. CDR3 protein: CASSNRGNQPQHF. The CDR3 DNA sequence: TGTGCCAGCAGTAACAGGGGGAATCAGCCCCAGCATTTT.

This chain connects TRBV19 to TRBJ2-5; TRBD1 matches at 10 bases. The V segment lost 4 bases and the J segment 1 base; nucleotides outside the gene matches: 3. The CDR3 covers 15 residues. CDR1 and CDR2 from the germline V gene are LNHDA and SQIVND (reference sequence). DNA for the CDR3: TGTGCCAGTAGTACTGGACAGGGGGGCCAAGAGACCCAGTACTTC. The encoded protein is CASSTGQGGQETQYF.

Note on this clone: One end of the junction varies from germline; a read error may be responsible. CDR3 in amino acids: CASSLTRTANTGELFF. CDR3 in DNA: TGTGCCAGCAGCTTAACACGGACCGCGAACACCGGGGAACTGTTTTTT. The chain has TRBV7-3 and TRBJ2-2, with D possibly matching TRBD2 (5 bases). Germline V gene lookup returns CDR1 SGHTA and CDR2 FQGTGA. The CDR3 sequence is 16 residues long.

V and J are TRBV10-2 and TRBJ2-3; D gene unclear. CDR1 is WSHSY, CDR2 SAAADI, per germline. The ends were cut back, 8 bases at V and 4 bases at J, with 16 bases in the middle. This CDR3 region has 14 residues. CDR3 loop: CASCVSAPADTQYF. For the CDR3, the DNA is TGCGCCAGCTGCGTATCCGCCCCCGCAGATACGCAGTATTTT.

The gene calls are TRBV27 and TRBJ2-7; TRBD2 agrees at 12 bases. CDR3 size: 14 residues. V was pared by 6 bases and J by 2 bases, with 2 bases of the junction left unmatched. The germline V gene has CDR1 MNHEY and CDR2 SMNVEV (reference sequence). CDR3 sequence reads: CASRTSGGPYEQYF. CDR3 DNA: TGTGCCAGCAGGACTAGCGGGGGCCCCTACGAGCAGTACTTC.

The CDR3: CASREVLEGYTF. The CDR3 nucleotides read TGCGCCAGCAGAGAGGTACTAGAGGGCTACACCTTC. This chain connects TRBV10-1 to TRBJ1-2; D gene uncertain. V was shortened by 6 bases and J by 8 bases, with 13 bases between the two germline ends. Per the germline V gene, CDR1 is WNHNN and CDR2 is SYGVQD (reference sequence). This CDR3 is 12 amino acids long.

The rearrangement uses TRBV7-7 and TRBJ2-2, with D possibly being TRBD2 (5 bases). V gave up 5 bases and J gave up 1 base, with 11 bases separating them. Germline assignment: CDR1 SSHAT and CDR2 FNYEAQ (reference sequence). This CDR3 region has 15 residues. The CDR3 region has the DNA TGTGCCAGCAGCCCCCGACTACAGAACACCGGGGAGCTGTTTTTT. Translating it yields CASSPRLQNTGELFF.

The rearrangement links TRBV6-5 to TRBJ1-1, with a tentative D call TRBD1 (5 bases). The CDR3 contains 14 residues. Germline loops: CDR1 MNHEY, CDR2 SVGAGI. Trimming pared 10 bases from V and 10 bases from J, leaving 25 bases between. The CDR3 is CAMLVGEGFGGAFF. The CDR3 DNA reads as TGTGCCATGCTTGTCGGGGAGGGGTTTGGGGGAGCTTTCTTT.

This chain links TRBV6-1 with TRBJ2-2, with a weak D call TRBD2 (5 bases). This CDR3 is 15 amino acids long. Germline CDR1 MNHNS, CDR2 SASEGT. V was cut by 6 bases and J by 8 bases, with 19 bases left in between. The CDR3 spells CASRPDARVSGELFF. Here the CDR3 DNA reads TGTGCCAGCAGACCCGACGCGAGGGTGTCTGGGGAGCTGTTTTTT.

The chain couples TRBV7-2 to TRBJ2-5; 9 nucleotides align to TRBD1. The CDR3 has 14 residues. V was pared by 5 bases and J by 2 bases, with 3 bases of the junction left unmatched. The germline CDR1 and CDR2 sequences are SGHTA and FQGNSA. CDR3 amino acids: CASSQDRGQETQYF. CDR3 DNA: TGTGCCAGCAGCCAAGACAGGGGGCAAGAGACCCAGTACTTC.

The genes are TRBV18 and TRBJ2-7, with 7 bases matching TRBD2. Germline assignment: CDR1 KGHSH and CDR2 LQKENI. V was clipped by 5 bases and J by 3 bases; unmatched bases: 4. CDR3 length: 13 amino acids. The CDR3 loop reads CASSSRGDYEQYF. Written as DNA, the CDR3 is TGTGCCAGCTCATCTCGGGGGGACTACGAGCAGTACTTC.

The chain recombines TRBV7-2 with TRBJ2-1; D unclear. The germline CDR1 and CDR2 sequences are SGHTA and FQGNSA. This CDR3 has 12 residues. V lost 1 base, J lost 15 bases, and 13 bases lay in between. The CDR3 region is CASSLEARLSFF. Here the CDR3 DNA reads TGTGCCAGCAGCTTAGAGGCGAGGCTGTCGTTCTTC.

This clone has a handful of counts. The genes are TRBV3-1 (or the pseudogene TRBV3-2) and TRBJ2-2, with TRBD2 identical over 13 bases. The ends lost 4 bases at V and 6 bases at J; junction bases unmatched: 5. Germline values: CDR1 LGHDT, CDR2 YNNKEL (reference sequence). The CDR3 loop spans 16 amino acids. For the CDR3, the DNA is TGTGCCAGCAGCCTTCGGACTAGCGGGAGTCCCGGGGAGCTGTTTTTT. Its protein product is CASSLRTSGSPGELFF.

This clone was counted between two and nine times. The rearrangement uses TRBV5-6 and TRBJ2-7, with TRBD2 matching over 7 bases. V was pared by 0 bases and J by 2 bases, with 5 bases of the junction left unmatched. CDR3 length: 15 amino acids. The germline gives CDR1 SGHDT, CDR2 YYEEEE. As DNA, the CDR3 is TGTGCCAGCAGCTTGGCTGGGGGAGGGCCCTACGAGCAGTACTTC. Translated: CASSLAGGGPYEQYF.

The chain joins TRBV7-8 to TRBJ2-2, with unresolved D. Trimming pared 1 base from V and 4 bases from J, leaving 16 bases between. Germline V gives CDR1 SGHVS, CDR2 FQNEAQ. The CDR3 is made up of 17 amino acids. This CDR3 reads CASSLGLPITSTGELFF. The CDR3 bases are TGTGCCAGCAGCTTAGGACTCCCTATCACCAGCACCGGGGAGCTGTTTTTT.

This clone appeared once. The chain joins TRBV5-3 to TRBJ1-4; no clear D gene. TRBV5-3 is an ORF, with its function uncertain. The CDR3 length is 13 residues. V gave up 3 bases and J gave up 10 bases, with 13 bases separating them. The CDR3 loop reads CARSSPTLGKLFF. The CDR3 DNA reads as TGTGCCAGAAGCTCGCCCACCCTAGGAAAACTGTTTTTT.

The genes are TRBV20-1 and TRBJ2-1, with D perhaps matching TRBD2 (5 bases). Germline V gives CDR1 DFQATT, CDR2 SNEGSKA (reference sequence). The V end lost 3 bases, the J end lost 12 bases, and 15 bases lay between the germline ends. This CDR3 is 12 amino acids long. In DNA form, the CDR3 reads TGCAGTGCTAGTAGAATCGAGGAGGTGCAGTTCTTC. Its translation is CSASRIEEVQFF.

V and J are TRBV27 and TRBJ2-7, with D tentatively TRBD1 (5 bases). CDR1 is MNHEY and CDR2 is SMNVEV in the germline V gene (reference sequence). The length of the CDR3 is 16 residues. Deletions cut 5 bases from V and 3 bases from J, with 20 bases between. The CDR3 protein is CASSPTPGARGYEQYF. The DNA for the CDR3 is TGTGCCAGCAGTCCTACCCCTGGGGCCCGTGGCTACGAGCAGTACTTC.

The chain uses TRBV19 and TRBJ1-4; D is unresolved. Germline CDR1 LNHDA, CDR2 SQIVND (reference sequence). V was pared by 2 bases and J by 7 bases, with 11 bases between. The CDR3 extends over 14 amino acids. The CDR3 nucleotides read TGTGCCAGTAGTATAAGCGTGTCGGGTGAAAAACTGTTTTTT. Protein: CASSISVSGEKLFF.